The entry that follows covers one TCR beta chain sequence. No antigen is known for it. This entry is derived from a study of beta chain features in type 1 diabetes. Study outcomes and limitations: All four CD4+ subsets from Type 1 diabetes patients carried moderately but significantly shorter TCRB CDR3s. The cDNA sequencing approach could over-represent high-TCR-expressing cells. Insertions were fewer and deletions more numerous at VDJ junctions in type 1 diabetes patients.

As every portion of the isolated RNA was reverse transcribed, the sequencing read expressed TCRB transcripts. The repertoire was sequenced with immunoSEQ multiplex PCR; TCRdb's copy has only in-frame clones and lacks some. The table has 550,000 to 850,000 clones, 13% seen once. Every donor provided one heparinised blood draw, which averaged around 120 mL. The clonotype comes from a man younger than 30 with type 1 diabetes. The source material was naive CD4+ T cells from blood.

CDR3 protein: CAISGGPSYEQYF. The CDR3 DNA reads as TGTGCCATCTCCGGGGGACCCTCCTACGAGCAGTACTTC. The rearrangement links TRBV10-3 to TRBJ2-7; D is possibly TRBD2 (6 bases). This CDR3 region has 13 residues. Per germline, CDR1 ENHRY and CDR2 SYGVKD. V shed 8 bases and J shed 0 bases, with 11 bases lying between them.